A selection of T cell receptor beta chains follows, all from one sample in a study of blood T cell repertoires in COVID-19. The repertoire was sequenced with immunoSEQ multiplex PCR; TCRdb's copy has only in-frame clones and lacks some. Of more than 85,000 clones listed, about four fifths were seen once; the top ten hold 7.5% to 10%. The specimen was peripheral blood. The source is a woman between 70 and 85 years old with acute or convalescent COVID-19. The CDR3 runs from the conserved cysteine through the conserved F or W. Fields, in order: D gene, V gene, clone size, J gene, CDR3 DNA, CDR3 protein. A D gene is named only where the DNA matches it firmly. Size values are once, few and many counts, or a class for expanded clones, and some rows have none.

>TRBD1|TRBV3-1/TRBV3-2|.|TRBJ1-2
TGTGCCAGCAGCCAAGGGACAGGCGACTATGGCTACACCTTC
CASSQGTGDYGYTF
>.|TRBV6-2/TRBV6-3|.|TRBJ1-2
TGTGCCAGCAGTTACGAAACTCCGAACTATGGCTACACCTTC
CASSYETPNYGYTF
>TRBD1|TRBV29-1|few|TRBJ1-1
TGCAGCGTTGTGGGACAGATTGAAGCTTTCTTT
CSVVGQIEAFF
>TRBD1|TRBV2|once|TRBJ1-1
TGTGCCAGCAGTGAACGTGGGGCAGGGGGTCTATCTGAAGCTTTCTTT
CASSERGAGGLSEAFF
>.|TRBV5-5|.|TRBJ2-2
TGTGCCAGCAGCTTGGCCATGGGAGGCTGGGAAACCGGGGAGCTGTTTTTT
CASSLAMGGWETGELFF
>.|TRBV5-1|.|TRBJ1-1
TGCGCCAGCAGCTCGGGGGGGCGGAACACTGAAGCTTTCTTT
CASSSGGRNTEAFF
>TRBD2|TRBV7-6|many|TRBJ2-2
TGTGCCAGCAGCTTAGGTGGCGGGAGTTGGACCGGGGAGCTGTTTTTT
CASSLGGGSWTGELFF
>.|TRBV5-1|.|TRBJ1-1
TGCGCCAGCAGCTTTGAGGTGAACACTGAAGCTTTCTTT
CASSFEVNTEAFF
>.|TRBV7-2|.|TRBJ1-6
TGTGCCAGCAGCTTAATGGGGGCGGTTAATTCACCCCTCCACTTT
CASSLMGAVNSPLHF
>.|TRBV10-1|few|TRBJ1-4
TGCGCCAGCAGTGATCCGGGGAAGTGTGAAAAACTGTTTTTT
CASSDPGKCEKLFF
>.|TRBV5-1|.|TRBJ2-7
TGCGCCAGCAGCAGGGGGGGCTACGAGCAGTACTTC
CASSRGGYEQYF
>.|TRBV2|few|TRBJ1-2
TGTGCCAGCAGTGAGGTGCGACAGAATGCCTATGGCTACACCTTC
CASSEVRQNAYGYTF
>TRBD2|TRBV18|.|TRBJ2-1
TGTGCCAGCTCACGAACTAGCGGGAGGGTCAATGAGCAGTTCTTC
CASSRTSGRVNEQFF
>TRBD1|TRBV9|few|TRBJ2-2
TGTGCCAGCAGCCTTAAGCTACAGGGGTATTACACCGGGGAGCTGTTTTTT
CASSLKLQGYYTGELFF
>TRBD1|TRBV19|.|TRBJ2-7
TGTGCCAGTAGTCCGGGACAGTGGTTTTACGAGCAGTACTTC
CASSPGQWFYEQYF
>TRBD2|TRBV4-1|.|TRBJ2-7
TGCGCCAACAGCCAAGGGGGGGCGACTAGCGGGAGAGGTTACGAGCAGTACTTC
CANSQGGATSGRGYEQYF
>.|TRBV13|few|TRBJ1-5
TGTGCCAGCAGCTTAGGACTAAATCAGCCCCAGCATTTT
CASSLGLNQPQHF
>TRBD1|TRBV5-1|once|TRBJ1-6
TGCGCCAGCAGCTTGGGAGACAGGGGGCGAGGTTCACCCCTCCACTTT
CASSLGDRGRGSPLHF
>.|TRBV6-2/TRBV6-3|.|TRBJ2-1
TGTGCCAGCAGCCCGGTGTTGTGGTCGCTAAATTATGAGCAGTTCTTC
CASSPVLWSLNYEQFF
>.|TRBV9|.|TRBJ2-3
TGTGCCAGCAGCTCAAGCACAGATACGCAGTATTTT
CASSSSTDTQYF
>TRBD1|TRBV24-1|.|TRBJ2-1
TGTGCCACCAGTGATCCCGGACAGGGGGCTATCGAGTTGATAAATGAGCAGTTCTTC
CATSDPGQGAIELINEQFF
>.|TRBV12-3/TRBV12-4|once|TRBJ1-1
TGTGCCAGCAGTCCGACTCGGACACCCGAAGCTTTCTTT
CASSPTRTPEAFF
>.|TRBV6-2/TRBV6-3|.|TRBJ2-7
TGTGCCAGCAGTTACGCTGTGGCAGATCCGTACTTC
CASSYAVADPYF
>.|TRBV7-9|.|TRBJ1-1
TGTGCCAGCAGGCCTACCCAGAACACTGAAGCTTTCTTT
CASRPTQNTEAFF
>.|TRBV19|.|TRBJ1-4
TGTGCCAGTCAAACGGCGGCAGCTAATGAAAAACTGTTTTTT
CASQTAAANEKLFF
>TRBD2|TRBV10-3|.|TRBJ2-5
TGTGCCATCAGTGGCGTGGGGGGGCAAGAGACCCAGTACTTC
CAISGVGGQETQYF
>.|TRBV7-8|.|TRBJ1-2
TGTGCCAGCAGCTTAGCATACGGGAGGGTTGATGGCTACACCTTC
CASSLAYGRVDGYTF
>.|TRBV5-7|.|TRBJ1-1
TGTGCCAGCAGCTTGCATAGGGTGGGGGGCACTGAAGCTTTCTTT
CASSLHRVGGTEAFF
>TRBD2|TRBV11-2|.|TRBJ2-1
TGTGCCAGCAGCTCCTCGGCGGGAGGGCCTCGTAATGAGCAGTTCTTC
CASSSSAGGPRNEQFF
>.|TRBV23-1|.|TRBJ2-2
TGCGCCAGCAGTCAAAATTCGGCGGAGAGCACCGGGGAGCTGTTTTTT
CASSQNSAESTGELFF
>TRBD1|TRBV7-2|.|TRBJ1-3
TGTGCCAGCAGCTTTGGGACAGACTCTGGAAACACCATATATTTT
CASSFGTDSGNTIYF
>TRBD1|TRBV6-5|.|TRBJ2-1
TGTGCCAGCAGAGATCAGGGGGCGAACAATGAGCAGTTCTTC
CASRDQGANNEQFF
>.|TRBV13|.|TRBJ1-2
TGTGCCAGCAGCTTAGGCAGGCCTGGGCGCTATGGCTACACCTTC
CASSLGRPGRYGYTF
>.|TRBV7-9|.|TRBJ2-2
TGTGCCAGCAGCTTAGTACTAGCCCAGGCCGGGGAGCTGTTTTTT
CASSLVLAQAGELFF
>TRBD1|TRBV7-7|once|TRBJ2-5
TGTGCCAGCAGCCCCGGGACAGGGGCGAGGGAGACCCAGTACTTC
CASSPGTGARETQYF
>TRBD1|TRBV2|.|TRBJ2-7
TGTGCCAGCCAAGGACAGGGGGTGTACGAGCAGTACTTC
CASQGQGVYEQYF
>.|TRBV7-2|.|TRBJ1-5
TGTGCCAGCAGCTTAGATGCGGGGGCGAGTCAGCCCCAGCATTTT
CASSLDAGASQPQHF
>TRBD1|TRBV9|.|TRBJ1-2
TGTGCCAGCAGCGTAATACAGGGGGCTGGCGGCTACACCTTC
CASSVIQGAGGYTF
>.|TRBV7-9|.|TRBJ2-1
TGTGCCAGCAGCTTAGTCCCGGTATACAATGAGCAGTTCTTC
CASSLVPVYNEQFF
>.|TRBV6-1|.|TRBJ1-4
TGTGCCAGCAGTGACCAGGGGTGGAGAACTAATGAAAAACTGTTTTTT
CASSDQGWRTNEKLFF
>TRBD1|TRBV2|.|TRBJ1-2
TGTGCCAGCAGGACAGGGGATGGCTACACCTTC
CASRTGDGYTF
>TRBD2|TRBV19|.|TRBJ2-3
TGTGCCAGTAGTATAAACCAAGGACTAGTCGGAGATACGCAGTATTTT
CASSINQGLVGDTQYF
>TRBD1|TRBV18|.|TRBJ1-6
TGTGCCAGCTCACTTTCGGAAGGGGGACAGAATAATTCACCCCTCCACTTT
CASSLSEGGQNNSPLHF
>.|TRBV30|.|TRBJ1-2
TGTGCCTGGAGTGTACTGATAGGGGGTCCCTATGGCTACACCTTC
CAWSVLIGGPYGYTF
>TRBD2|TRBV6-1|.|TRBJ2-1
TGTGCCAGCAGTGCCCCTGTGGGGGGGACTAGCGGATACAATGAGCAGTTCTTC
CASSAPVGGTSGYNEQFF
>.|TRBV7-9|.|TRBJ2-7
TGTGCCAGCAGCTTAGGTCCCCTCTCCGGGCAGTACTTC
CASSLGPLSGQYF
>TRBD1|TRBV4-2|.|TRBJ1-1
TGTGCCAGCAGCCAACCACCCGGGACAGGCCTAACTATGTACACTGAAGCTTTCTTT
CASSQPPGTGLTMYTEAFF
>.|TRBV12-5|few|TRBJ1-5
TGTGCTAGTGGTTTGTGGGAGGAGCCCCAGCATTTT
CASGLWEEPQHF
>TRBD2|TRBV27|.|TRBJ2-7
TGTGCCAGCAGTCCAGGACTAGCGGACTTCTCCTACGAGCAGTACTTC
CASSPGLADFSYEQYF
>TRBD1|TRBV30|.|TRBJ1-3
TGTGCCTGGAGTAACCCGACAGGGGTCGGAAACACCATATATTTT
CAWSNPTGVGNTIYF
>TRBD2|TRBV4-3|.|TRBJ2-1
TGCGCCAGCAGCCTGGGGACTAGCGGGATTAGTGAGCAGTTCTTC
CASSLGTSGISEQFF
>.|TRBV9|.|TRBJ2-3
TGTGCCAGCAGCGTAGGCACACGGGGGAATACGCAGTATTTT
CASSVGTRGNTQYF
>.|TRBV28|once|TRBJ1-4
TGTGCCAGCAGTTCGCGGGGGGGCGGTGAAAAACTGTTTTTT
CASSSRGGGEKLFF
>.|TRBV3-1/TRBV3-2|once|TRBJ1-1
TGTGCCAGCAGCCAACGGGGGGCGCAAACTGAAGCTTTCTTT
CASSQRGAQTEAFF
>TRBD2|TRBV7-8|.|TRBJ2-7
TGTGCCAGCAGCTCATTTTCCGGGACTAGCGGGTACGAGCAGTACTTC
CASSSFSGTSGYEQYF
>TRBD2|TRBV11-3|.|TRBJ2-1
TGTGCCAGCAGCTCCGGGACTAGCGGGGGGCATGAGCAGTTCTTC
CASSSGTSGGHEQFF
>.|TRBV18|.|TRBJ2-1
TGTGCCAGCTCACCAGAAATGGCTAGTAGTCGCAATGAGCAGTTCTTC
CASSPEMASSRNEQFF
>.|TRBV10-3|.|TRBJ2-3
TGTGCCATCAGTGAGGCGGGGAGCACAGATACGCAGTATTTT
CAISEAGSTDTQYF
>.|TRBV6-6|.|TRBJ2-5
TGTGCCAGCAGTGCGGAGTACCAAGAGACCCAGTACTTC
CASSAEYQETQYF
>.|TRBV3-1/TRBV3-2|.|TRBJ1-2
TGTGCCAGCAGCCAAGGCCGGACGGGAACTAATGGCTACACCTTC
CASSQGRTGTNGYTF